The 21 T cell receptor beta chains presented below share a single source sample, sequenced in a study of T-cell memory formation after mild COVID-19. MiXCR, applied by TCRdb to the 5' RACE reads, yields one record per CDR3 protein. In the table there are about 180,000 distinct CDR3 sequences, 16% of which are singletons. The sample consisted of PBMCs or a T cell subset sorted from them (not recorded which). The origin of the receptors is an adult woman who had mild COVID-19 (a few samples of this study predate the infection). Cell type and time point are not known.

This clonotype was detected once. This chain joins TRBV7-2 and TRBJ2-2; D gene ambiguous. The length of the CDR3 is 17 residues. V was trimmed by 3 bases and J by 0 bases, leaving 14 bases between them. CDR1 is SGHTA and CDR2 is FQGNSA in the germline V gene. For the CDR3, the DNA is TGTGCCAGCAGCTTGCACAAACAGCGTGCGAACACCGGGGAGCTGTTTTTT. Its translation: CASSLHKQRANTGELFF.

V usage is TRBV20-1 and J usage is TRBJ2-3; the D is unclear. CDR1 is DFQATT, CDR2 SNEGSKA, per germline (reference sequence). The CDR3 consists of 13 residues. Trimming shortened V by 5 bases and J by 0 bases, and 9 bases separated the two germline ends. The CDR3 DNA reads TGCAGTGCTTTGTATGGGAGCACAGATACGCAGTATTTT. It translates to CSALYGSTDTQYF.

The DNA for the CDR3 is TGCAGCGTTGGGGAAGCGGGGGCCGAGCAGTACTTC. Protein: CSVGEAGAEQYF. This rearrangement joins TRBV29-1 to TRBJ2-7; 8 positions match TRBD2. There are 12 residues in the CDR3. Looked up from germline, CDR1 is SQVTM and CDR2 is ANQGSEA. V was clipped by 4 bases and J by 6 bases; unmatched bases: 5.

This clonotype was seen only a few times. V and J are TRBV15 and TRBJ2-7; D uncertain. The CDR3 consists of 13 residues. V was shortened by 9 bases and J by 4 bases, with 16 bases between the two germline ends. Per the germline V gene, CDR1 is LNHNV and CDR2 is YYDKDF (reference sequence). The DNA of the CDR3 is TGTGCCACTCGTGTGGGCGCTGGGTACGAGCAGTACTTC. Its protein product is CATRVGAGYEQYF.

This clonotype was seen a few times. This rearrangement joins TRBV11-2 to TRBJ2-1; TRBD2 matches at 8 bases. Germline V CDR1 and CDR2: SGHAT, FQNNGV. V dropped 0 bases and J dropped 6; count of bases not matched to a gene: 7. The CDR3 has 16 amino acids. CDR3 residues: CASSLDPAGAINEQFF. The CDR3 DNA reads as TGTGCCAGCAGCTTAGATCCAGCGGGAGCGATCAATGAGCAGTTCTTC.

The V gene is TRBV5-1, the J gene TRBJ1-1, with 8 bases fitting TRBD1. The germline CDR1 and CDR2 sequences are SGHRS and YFSETQ. CDR3 size: 14 residues. The V gene end was trimmed by 5 bases and the J gene end by 5 bases; junction bases not matched to a gene: 8. The CDR3 here is CASRQGESWTEAFF. In DNA, the CDR3 is TGCGCCAGCAGACAGGGGGAAAGTTGGACTGAAGCTTTCTTT.

The V call is TRBV5-1, the J call TRBJ2-1, with TRBD2 identical over 7 bases. The V segment lost 4 bases and the J segment 10 bases; nucleotides outside the gene matches: 11. Germline loops: CDR1 SGHRS, CDR2 YFSETQ. The CDR3 totals 14 residues. CDR3 loop: CASSASPLASEQFF. In DNA, the CDR3 is TGCGCCAGCAGCGCCTCACCACTAGCGAGCGAGCAGTTCTTC.

This clonotype has a handful of counts. V is TRBV12-3 or TRBV12-4 and J is TRBJ1-1; D remains unclear. The CDR3 has 14 amino acids. Between the trimmed V and J ends, which lost 1 base and 0 bases, there was a span of 6 bases. CDR3 in amino acids: CASSLDGLNTEAFF. The CDR3 DNA reads as TGTGCCAGCAGTTTAGACGGTTTGAACACTGAAGCTTTCTTT.

The rearrangement uses TRBV4-2 and TRBJ2-1, with TRBD2 matching over 8 bases. V was pared by 0 bases and J by 3 bases, with 4 bases of the junction left unmatched. Germline loops: CDR1 LGHNA, CDR2 YNFKEQ. The CDR3 has 16 amino acids. The CDR3 reads CASSQDTGLDYNEQFF. CDR3 nucleotides: TGTGCCAGCAGCCAAGATACGGGACTAGACTACAATGAGCAGTTCTTC.

J is TRBJ2-3 and V is TRBV4-1; D possibly corresponds to TRBD2 (6 bases). The V gene lost 3 bases and the J gene lost 1 base, with 23 bases spanning the gap. The CDR3 spans 19 residues. CDR1 MGHRA and CDR2 YSYEKL come from the germline V gene. The CDR3 DNA reads TGCGCCAGCAGCCATGCCATTACAGGTGGAGGGGCGGGCACAGATACGCAGTATTTT. Protein: CASSHAITGGGAGTDTQYF.

The sample holds a few counts of this clonotype. This chain connects TRBV6-2 or TRBV6-3 to TRBJ2-1; 14 nucleotides align to TRBD2. The CDR3 runs to 17 residues. Germline V gene data show CDR1 as MNHEY and CDR2 as SVGEGT. With V trimmed by 4 bases and J by 4 bases, 6 bases remained unmatched. The CDR3 coding sequence is TGTGCCAGCAGTTCGACTAGCGGGAGGGCCCTTTACAATGAGCAGTTCTTC. Its translation is CASSSTSGRALYNEQFF.

This clonotype was detected a few times. The chain recombines TRBV7-9 with TRBJ1-1; D is perhaps TRBD1 (5 bases). The CDR3 is made up of 14 amino acids. Germline V lookup: CDR1 SEHNR, CDR2 FQNEAQ (reference sequence). Trimming took 1 base from V and 6 from J, leaving 12 bases between them. This CDR3 is CASSLVPGTAEAFF. The CDR3 DNA follows: TGTGCCAGCAGCTTAGTCCCCGGGACGGCTGAAGCTTTCTTT.

This clonotype was seen a few times. The chain employs TRBV11-2 and TRBJ2-7; D possibly uses TRBD1 or TRBD2 (7 bases each). The CDR3 is 16 amino acids. The V end was cut by 4 bases, the J end by 6 bases, with 22 bases between. Per germline, CDR1 SGHAT and CDR2 FQNNGV. The CDR3 loop reads CASSSARGRGPGEQYF. The CDR3 DNA follows: TGTGCCAGCAGCTCCGCTAGGGGGCGGGGGCCGGGCGAGCAGTACTTC.

In its sample, this clonotype was seen a few times. CDR3 residues: CASSREGYTEAFF. The DNA for the CDR3 is TGTGCCAGCAGCCGCGAAGGATACACTGAAGCTTTCTTT. V gene TRBV6-4 combines with J gene TRBJ1-1, with no clear D. The germline V gene encodes CDR1 MRHNA and CDR2 SNTAGT. The CDR3 is 13 amino acids. V dropped 6 bases and J dropped 3 bases, with 11 bases sitting between them.

The chain employs TRBV7-9 and TRBJ1-2; TRBD1 might be the D (6 bases). Germline values: CDR1 SEHNR, CDR2 FQNEAQ (reference sequence). Trimming shortened V by 3 bases and J by 7 bases, and 21 bases separated the two germline ends. The CDR3 extends over 16 amino acids. CDR3 nucleotides: TGTGCCAGCAGCTTTATCCCGGCTCAGGGGCTCGGTGGCTACACCTTC. The encoded protein is CASSFIPAQGLGGYTF. The variable domain in full, with the rest retrieved from reference TRBV7-9 and TRBJ1-2, is DTGVSQNPRHKITKRGQNVTFRCDPISEHNRLYWYRQTLGQGPEFLTYFQNEAQLEKSRLLSDRFSAERPKGSFSTLEIQRTEQGDSAMYLCASSFIPAQGLGGYTFGSGTRLTVV.

The sample holds a few counts of this clonotype. The J gene is TRBJ2-1, the V gene TRBV20-1; weak D call: TRBD2 (5 bases). The CDR3 runs 10 residues. Trimming pared 5 bases from V and 15 bases from J, leaving 14 bases between. Germline assignment: CDR1 DFQATT and CDR2 SNEGSKA (reference sequence). The CDR3: CSAPSLEAFF. CDR3 bases: TGCAGTGCTCCCAGCTTGGAGGCGTTCTTC.

The chain links TRBV10-3 to TRBJ2-7; TRBD2 matches 7 bases. Germline loops: CDR1 ENHRY, CDR2 SYGVKD. The CDR3 has 12 residues. Germline trimming cut 11 bases from V and 6 bases from J; bases unmatched to any gene: 10. CDR3 DNA: TGTGCCTCCGCAGCGGGACGGGGCGAGCAGTACTTC. Translation: CASAAGRGEQYF.

This clonotype was counted a few times. The chain joins TRBV5-1 to TRBJ1-4, with D maybe TRBD1 (6 bases). The CDR3 consists of 18 residues. The V end was cut by 0 bases, the J end by 0 bases, with 15 bases between. CDR1 and CDR2 from the germline V gene are SGHRS and YFSETQ. As DNA, the CDR3 is TGCGCCAGCAGCTTGGAAAAAAGGACAGCCGCAACTAATGAAAAACTGTTTTTT. Translation gives CASSLEKRTAATNEKLFF.

This clonotype was seen a few times. The chain couples TRBV18 to TRBJ2-2; possible D gene TRBD2, 6 bases. The CDR3 consists of 15 residues. The germline CDR1 and CDR2 sequences are KGHSH and LQKENI. The V and J ends lost 2 bases and 1 base respectively, with 8 bases between them. The CDR3 region has the DNA TGTGCCAGCTCACCAGCGGGAAGGAACACCGGGGAGCTGTTTTTT. It yields the protein CASSPAGRNTGELFF.

The J gene is TRBJ2-2, the V gene TRBV7-6; TRBD1 is a possible D gene (6 bases). The V gene's germline CDR1 is SGHVS and CDR2 FNYEAQ. V gave up 5 bases and J gave up 3 bases, with 16 bases separating them. The CDR3 has 16 residues. CDR3 bases: TGTGCCAGCAGCCCCGAGGTGACAGGATACACCGGGGAGCTGTTTTTT. Its translation is CASSPEVTGYTGELFF. The variable domain in full, completed from reference TRBV7-6 and TRBJ2-2, reads GAGVSQSPRYKVTKRGQDVALRCDPISGHVSLYWYRQALGQGPEFLTYFNYEAQQDKSGLPNDRFSAERPEGSISTLTIQRTEQRDSAMYRCASSPEVTGYTGELFFGEGSRLTVL.

This chain links TRBV25-1 with TRBJ2-2; maybe TRBD1 (6 bases). The V end lost 4 bases, the J end lost 0 bases, and 9 bases lay between the germline ends. Germline V gene data show CDR1 as MGHDK and CDR2 as SYGVNS. The CDR3 has 15 residues. The CDR3 spells CASSADRSNTGELFF. The DNA of the CDR3 is TGTGCCAGCAGTGCGGACAGATCGAACACCGGGGAGCTGTTTTTT.